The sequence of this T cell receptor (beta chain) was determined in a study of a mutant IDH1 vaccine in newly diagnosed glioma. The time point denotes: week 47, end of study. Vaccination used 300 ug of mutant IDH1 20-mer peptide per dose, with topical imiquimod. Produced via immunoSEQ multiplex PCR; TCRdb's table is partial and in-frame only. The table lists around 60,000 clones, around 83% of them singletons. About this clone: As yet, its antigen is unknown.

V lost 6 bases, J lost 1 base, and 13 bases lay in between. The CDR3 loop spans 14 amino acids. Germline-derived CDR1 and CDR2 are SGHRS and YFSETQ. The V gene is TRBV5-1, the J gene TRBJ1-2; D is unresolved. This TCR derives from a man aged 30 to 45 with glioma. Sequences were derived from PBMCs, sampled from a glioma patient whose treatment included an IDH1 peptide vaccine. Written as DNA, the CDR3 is TGCGCCAGCACATCCGTGCCTAGTAACTATGGCTACACCTTC. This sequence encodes CASTSVPSNYGYTF.